The source of this T cell receptor (beta chain) is a study of T cell responses to AZD1222 COVID-19 vaccine. General study findings and limits: Females outnumbered males among donors, who were mostly white British; clonal diversity was possibly underestimated. It was only a handful of AZD1222 recipients who were seropositive at baseline. Repertoires in all cases were sampled only once the peak T cell response had passed.

The CDR3 extends over 18 amino acids. CDR1 is SGHRS and CDR2 is YFSETQ in the germline V gene. The ends lost 0 bases at V and 0 bases at J; junction bases unmatched: 6. Repertoires were generated with immunoSEQ multiplex PCR, while TCRdb's copy carries only in-frame clones and drops some. In the table there are 150,000 to 160,000 clones, about 90% of which are singletons. With respect to this clone: Its antigen remains unknown.

The chain uses TRBV5-1 and TRBJ2-6; TRBD1 aligns across 7 bases. This sample comprised peripheral blood, obtained on day 0 of MenACWY control vaccination. This receptor was taken from an adult in good health. The CDR3 DNA sequence: TGCGCCAGCAGCTTGGGTGAGGGGGCCACCTCTGGGGCCAACGTCCTGACTTTC. Protein sequence: CASSLGEGATSGANVLTF.